The rows below give T cell receptor beta chains drawn from one sample of a study of cytomegalovirus exposure and HLA in healthy donors. Generated by immunoSEQ multiplex PCR, the TCRdb table keeps only in-frame clones and is missing some. The sample holds fewer than 150,000 clones, 85% to 90% seen once. The sequencing input was PBMCs. These receptors came from a woman between 25 and 40 years old in good health and CMV-seropositive. Both conserved end residues are part of each CDR3. D genes are given only for firm matches.

>TRBD2|TRBV18|TRBJ2-2
CASSPLLLAGGSGELFF
TGTGCCAGCTCACCCCTTCTCCTAGCGGGAGGCAGCGGGGAGCTGTTTTTT
>NA|TRBV18|TRBJ1-1
CASSPSIEGTEAFF
TGTGCCAGCTCACCATCGATTGAGGGCACTGAAGCTTTCTTT
>TRBD1|TRBV27|TRBJ1-2
CASMGIGQGTGGYTF
TGTGCCAGCATGGGAATAGGACAGGGGACGGGAGGCTACACCTTC
>NA|TRBV29-1|TRBJ2-3
CSVEGLEDPQYF
TGCAGCGTTGAAGGTCTGGAGGATCCGCAGTATTTT
>NA|TRBV6-1|TRBJ1-2
CASSEYGSRYGYTF
TGTGCCAGCAGTGAATACGGGAGCCGCTATGGCTACACCTTC
>NA|TRBV5-1|TRBJ1-5
CASSSNGNQPQHF
TGCGCCAGCAGTTCTAATGGCAATCAGCCCCAGCATTTT
>TRBD1|TRBV29-1|TRBJ2-2
CSVLPSTGGGTGELFF
TGCAGCGTCCTACCCTCGACAGGGGGAGGAACCGGGGAGCTGTTTTTT
>NA|TRBV25-1|TRBJ1-2
CASSGRGYTF
TGTGCCAGCAGCGGTCGAGGCTACACCTTC
>TRBD1|TRBV19|TRBJ1-1
CASRIFNRGDTEAFF
TGTGCCAGTAGGATCTTTAACAGGGGTGACACTGAAGCTTTCTTT
>TRBD1|TRBV10-3|TRBJ2-7
CAISVTGGGYEQYF
TGTGCCATCAGTGTGACAGGGGGGGGGTACGAGCAGTACTTC
>NA|TRBV2|TRBJ1-2
CASRGTLGHGYTF
TGTGCCAGCAGGGGAACCCTGGGGCATGGCTACACCTTC